Presented here are 29 T cell receptor beta chains from one specimen sequenced in a study of beta chain features in type 1 diabetes. Of the isolated RNA, all was reverse transcribed, and so the sequenced material was expressed TCRB transcripts. This table comes from immunoSEQ multiplex PCR, and its TCRdb copy is limited to in-frame clones, with some not included. The sample has over 150,000 clones, about 13% seen once. Sequencing was carried out using central memory CD4+ T cells from blood. Receptor source: a young woman in good health.

V usage is TRBV4-3 and J usage is TRBJ2-2; D is perhaps TRBD2 (6 bases). Trimming took 2 bases from V and 6 from J, leaving 7 bases between them. Germline lookup yields CDR1 LGHNA and CDR2 YSLEER. The length of the CDR3 is 13 residues. Written as DNA, the CDR3 is TGCGCCAGCAGCCAAAGGGAGGCCGGGGAGCTGTTTTTT. Translating it yields CASSQREAGELFF.

The table lists this clone with a few counts. The chain uses TRBV11-1 and TRBJ2-1; TRBD2 matches 7 bases. This CDR3 is built from 19 residues. Germline assignment: CDR1 SGHAT and CDR2 FQDESV (reference sequence). V dropped 5 bases and J dropped 0; count of bases not matched to a gene: 16. The CDR3 DNA follows: TGTGCCAGCAGCCAGATTGAAGAGGGCGGGAGCTTCTCCTACAATGAGCAGTTCTTC. This gives the protein CASSQIEEGGSFSYNEQFF. Full variable domain (rest looked up from reference TRBV11-1 and TRBJ2-1): EAEVAQSPRYKITEKSQAVAFWCDPISGHATLYWYRQILGQGPELLVQFQDESVVDDSQLPKDRFSAERLKGVDSTLKIQPAELGDSAMYLCASSQIEEGGSFSYNEQFFGPGTRLTVL.

This chain joins TRBV27 and TRBJ2-7, with TRBD2 matching over 9 bases. The CDR3 runs to 13 residues. Per the germline V gene, CDR1 is MNHEY and CDR2 is SMNVEV (reference sequence). After removal of 5 bases from V and 6 bases from J, the junction contained 5 bases not matched to a gene. The CDR3 nucleotides read TGTGCCAGCAGTCCGGGACTAGCTGTCGAGCAGTACTTC. Translation: CASSPGLAVEQYF.

Only a few counts were recorded for this clone. The J gene is TRBJ2-5, the V gene TRBV2; TRBD2 matches 13 bases. This CDR3 contains 15 residues. V dropped 6 bases and J dropped 2; count of bases not matched to a gene: 3. The V gene's germline CDR1 is SNHLY and CDR2 FYNNEI. In nucleotides, the CDR3 is TGTGCCAGCAGCCCGGGACTAGCGGGGCAAGAGACCCAGTACTTC. Translating gives CASSPGLAGQETQYF.

This clone has just a few counts. The chain carries TRBV5-8 and TRBJ1-5, with TRBD1 as a possible D gene (5 bases). Germline CDR1 reads SGHTS; CDR2 reads YDEGEE. This CDR3 region has 14 residues. Trimming removed 2 bases from V and 7 bases from J, with 13 bases in between. In DNA, the CDR3 is TGTGCCAGCAGCTTCTTAGGGACTGCACAGCCCCAGCATTTT. Translation: CASSFLGTAQPQHF. Based on the CDR3 plus reference TRBV5-8 and TRBJ1-5, the full variable domain is EAGVTQSPTHLIKTRGQQATLRCSPISGHTSVYWYQQALGLGLQFLLWYDEGEERNRGNFPPRFSGRQFPNYSSELNVNALELEDSALYLCASSFLGTAQPQHFGDGTRLSIL.

DNA of the CDR3: TGTGCCAGCAGCCGCCCGGATGGGCAGTCGGAGCAGTACTTC. It encodes CASSRPDGQSEQYF. The V gene is TRBV28, the J gene TRBJ2-7; D gene ambiguous. V gave up 6 bases and J gave up 7 bases, with 19 bases separating them. This CDR3 is built from 14 residues. Germline CDR1 reads MDHEN; CDR2 reads SYDVKM.

The chain recombines TRBV2 with TRBJ1-5, with 9 positions matching TRBD1. The CDR3 has 15 residues. Germline V gives CDR1 SNHLY, CDR2 FYNNEI. Unmatched junction bases numbered 11, after V lost 7 bases and J lost 7 bases. CDR3 region: CASIREGQGGQPQHF. CDR3 DNA: TGTGCCAGCATCAGGGAGGGACAGGGAGGGCAGCCCCAGCATTTT. Full variable domain (outside the CDR3, taken from reference TRBV2 and TRBJ1-5): EPEVTQTPSHQVTQMGQEVILRCVPISNHLYFYWYRQILGQKVEFLVSFYNNEISEKSEIFDDQFSVERPDGSNFTLKIRSTKLEDSAMYFCASIREGQGGQPQHFGDGTRLSIL.

This chain links TRBV5-1 with TRBJ2-7; 9 bases agree with TRBD2. The CDR3 extends over 16 amino acids. V lost 0 bases, J lost 1 base, and 5 bases stayed unmatched. The germline V gene encodes CDR1 SGHRS and CDR2 YFSETQ. CDR3 nucleotides: TGCGCCAGCAGCTTGGCCAGAGCGGGAGGTTCCTACGAGCAGTACTTC. Translation: CASSLARAGGSYEQYF. Drawing the rest from reference TRBV5-1 and TRBJ2-7, the complete variable domain is KAGVTQTPRYLIKTRGQQVTLSCSPISGHRSVSWYQQTPGQGLQFLFEYFSETQRNKGNFPGRFSGRQFSNSRSEMNVSTLELGDSALYLCASSLARAGGSYEQYFGPGTRLTVT.

There are a few counts of this clone. The J gene is TRBJ2-5, the V gene TRBV28; a weak D match, TRBD2 (6 bases). Trimming cost V 4 bases and J 0 bases, with 18 bases left between them. The CDR3 is made up of 17 amino acids. Germline V gene lookup returns CDR1 MDHEN and CDR2 SYDVKM. Here the CDR3 DNA reads TGTGCCAGCAGTTCCCCTTTAGGGGCGGGATACCAAGAGACCCAGTACTTC. Its protein product is CASSSPLGAGYQETQYF.

The V call is TRBV6-5, the J call TRBJ2-3, with 9 bases matching TRBD1. With V trimmed by 5 bases and J by 6 bases, 9 bases remained unmatched. There are 15 residues in the CDR3. Germline loops: CDR1 MNHEY, CDR2 SVGAGI. The CDR3 region is CASSTGTGYFDTQYF. CDR3 DNA: TGTGCCAGCAGTACCGGGACAGGGTATTTTGATACGCAGTATTTT.

This clone turned up a few times. The chain has TRBV9 and TRBJ2-2; a weak D match, TRBD2 (6 bases). The CDR3 has 16 residues. Germline-derived CDR1 and CDR2 are SGDLS and YYNGEE. The ends were cut back, 3 bases at V and 5 bases at J, with 17 bases in the middle. In nucleotides, the CDR3 is TGTGCCAGCAGCGCGCCAGCGGGTACTTTAACCGGGGAGCTGTTTTTT. The encoded protein is CASSAPAGTLTGELFF.

The chain is built from TRBV9 and TRBJ1-2; 9 bases align to TRBD1. The length of the CDR3 is 14 residues. The junction had 7 bases not matched to a gene; V was cut back by 3 bases and J by 7 bases. Germline V lookup: CDR1 SGDLS, CDR2 YYNGEE. In DNA form, the CDR3 reads TGTGCCAGCAGCGGGACAGGGGCGCGTGGTGGCTACACCTTC. Translation gives CASSGTGARGGYTF.

The chain links TRBV2 to TRBJ2-3; D is perhaps TRBD1 (5 bases). V shed 6 bases and J shed 13 bases, with 17 bases lying between them. From germline, CDR1 is SNHLY and CDR2 FYNNEI. CDR3 length equals 12 residues. The CDR3 is CASRPTGPSEYF. In nucleotides, the CDR3 is TGTGCCAGCAGGCCTACAGGCCCCTCGGAGTATTTT.

The V gene is TRBV30, the J gene TRBJ2-1; TRBD2 agrees at 8 bases. J gave up 6 bases and V 1 base, and 8 bases lay outside the gene matches. Germline V gene sequence: CDR1 GTSNPN, CDR2 SVGIG (reference sequence). This CDR3 is built from 15 residues. CDR3 DNA: TGTGCCTGGAGTGGGGTACCGGGAGGGCCCAATGAGCAGTTCTTC. This encodes CAWSGVPGGPNEQFF.

This clone was observed at least ten times. The rearrangement links TRBV29-1 to TRBJ1-1; D not resolved. The CDR3 totals 11 residues. The germline CDR1 and CDR2 sequences are SQVTM and ANQGSEA. Trimming removed 6 bases at V and 3 bases at J, with 8 bases between. Here the CDR3 DNA reads TGCAGCGTGGCAGTCGACACTGAAGCTTTCTTT. Its translation is CSVAVDTEAFF.

This clone has just one count. The CDR3 is CAWSGGQSARAFF. The CDR3 nucleotides are TGTGCCTGGAGCGGCGGGCAATCGGCAAGAGCTTTCTTT. The chain carries TRBV30 and TRBJ1-1; D is ambiguous. V lost 3 bases and J lost 10, with 18 bases in between. The CDR3 is 13 amino acids. In germline, CDR1 is GTSNPN, CDR2 SVGIG (reference sequence).

A few counts support this clone. The rearrangement links TRBV5-6 to TRBJ1-3, with D tentatively TRBD1 (6 bases). The CDR3 is made up of 16 amino acids. V was cut by 2 bases and J by 0 bases, with 12 bases left in between. Germline CDR1 and CDR2: SGHDT and YYEEEE. This chain's CDR3 is CASSFRRTASGNTIYF. As DNA, the CDR3 is TGTGCCAGCAGCTTTCGGAGGACAGCCTCTGGAAACACCATATATTTT.

This clone was picked up a small number of times. The chain uses TRBV18 and TRBJ2-3, with D tentatively TRBD1 (5 bases). Trimming left V 3 bases short and J 4 bases short, with 14 bases between. The germline CDR1 and CDR2 sequences are KGHSH and LQKENI. This CDR3 has 15 residues. The CDR3 sequence is CASSPPSQGSDTQYF. For the CDR3, the DNA is TGTGCCAGCTCACCGCCTTCCCAGGGTTCAGATACGCAGTATTTT.

This clone was seen a handful of times. The rearrangement links TRBV9 to TRBJ2-2; 12 bases match TRBD2. Losses at the gene ends were 3 bases for V and 4 bases for J; bases not matched to a gene: 16. The CDR3 sequence is 20 residues long. Germline V lookup: CDR1 SGDLS, CDR2 YYNGEE. The CDR3 spells CASSASSGRALEGFTGELFF. CDR3 nucleotides: TGTGCCAGCAGCGCATCTAGCGGGAGGGCCCTCGAGGGTTTCACCGGGGAGCTGTTTTTT.

The table lists this clone with a few counts. As DNA, the CDR3 is TGTGCCAGCAGCTTGGGCTACCTCACAGATACGCAGTATTTT. Its translation is CASSLGYLTDTQYF. This sequence joins TRBV7-2 and TRBJ2-3; D is ambiguous. The V gene's germline CDR1 is SGHTA and CDR2 FQGNSA. The CDR3 length is 14 residues. V shed 3 bases and J shed 2 bases, with 9 bases lying between them.

The genes are TRBV11-1 and TRBJ2-2, with D perhaps TRBD1 (6 bases). Trimming removed 1 base from V and 1 base from J, with 10 bases in between. Germline CDR1 SGHAT, CDR2 FQDESV (reference sequence). CDR3 length: 16 amino acids. In DNA form, the CDR3 reads TGTGCCAGCAGCTTAGTGGGGGCTCTGAACACCGGGGAGCTGTTTTTT. It is translated as CASSLVGALNTGELFF.

As concerns this clone: Germline and junction disagree at one end, which may indicate a read error. V usage is TRBV7-7 and J usage is TRBJ2-1, with a tentative D call TRBD2 (6 bases). The CDR3 loop spans 13 amino acids. Germline CDR1 SSHAT, CDR2 FNYEAQ (reference sequence). CDR3 sequence reads: CASSLGRGYEQFF. The CDR3 DNA follows: TGTGCTAGCAGCTTAGGGCGGGGCTATGAGCAGTTCTTC.

The table lists this clone with a few counts. The rearrangement links TRBV28 to TRBJ2-1, with a tentative D call TRBD1 (5 bases). This CDR3 region has 12 residues. Deletions cut 3 bases from V and 8 bases from J, with 8 bases between. Looked up from germline, CDR1 is MDHEN and CDR2 is SYDVKM. In DNA, the CDR3 is TGTGCCAGCAGTTTGAAGGGGCATGAGCAGTTCTTC. It yields the protein CASSLKGHEQFF.

The chain joins TRBV2 to TRBJ2-1; a weak D match, TRBD2 (6 bases). Germline V CDR1 and CDR2: SNHLY, FYNNEI. Trimming removed 4 bases from V and 10 bases from J, with 14 bases in between. CDR3 size: 13 residues. The CDR3 nucleotides are TGTGCCAGCAGTGGTCGGTTAGGAGGGGAGCAGTTCTTC. As protein: CASSGRLGGEQFF.

This clone has more than one count but fewer than ten. The V call is TRBV7-2, the J call TRBJ2-1; TRBD2 might be the D (5 bases). Germline CDR1 and CDR2: SGHTA and FQGNSA. Trimming pared 1 base from V and 6 bases from J, leaving 19 bases between. The CDR3 runs 17 residues. CDR3 protein: CASSLVPGKLPANEQFF. The CDR3 coding sequence is TGTGCCAGCAGCTTAGTTCCGGGAAAACTTCCAGCCAATGAGCAGTTCTTC.

In this sample, this clone turned up a few times. The rearrangement joins TRBV4-1 to TRBJ2-3; D ambiguous. V was trimmed by 0 bases and J by 6 bases, leaving 7 bases between them. The germline CDR1 and CDR2 sequences are MGHRA and YSYEKL. The CDR3 totals 13 residues. Written as DNA, the CDR3 is TGCGCCAGCAGCCAAGAGACGAGGGATACGCAGTATTTT. It encodes CASSQETRDTQYF.

This sequence joins TRBV30 and TRBJ1-5; TRBD1 agrees at 9 bases. Germline trimming cut 8 bases from V and 7 bases from J; bases unmatched to any gene: 9. Germline CDR1 is GTSNPN and CDR2 is SVGIG (reference sequence). CDR3 length: 13 residues. The CDR3 spells CAGGQGAGQPQHF. CDR3 nucleotide sequence: TGTGCCGGGGGACAGGGTGCGGGGCAGCCCCAGCATTTT.

This sequence joins TRBV14 and TRBJ2-1, with TRBD2 matching over 7 bases. The CDR3 is 15 amino acids. Germline CDR1 is SGHDN and CDR2 is FVKESK. The V segment lost 4 bases and the J segment 5 bases; nucleotides outside the gene matches: 8. The CDR3 bases are TGTGCCAGCAGCCCTCGGACTAGTTGGGACAATGAGCAGTTCTTC. Amino acid sequence: CASSPRTSWDNEQFF.

This chain connects TRBV29-1 to TRBJ2-1; 10 positions match TRBD2. This CDR3 has 14 residues. Germline trimming cut 5 bases from V and 8 bases from J; bases unmatched to any gene: 9. Germline assignment: CDR1 SQVTM and CDR2 ANQGSEA. The CDR3, as DNA: TGCAGCGTTCCCGCTAGCGGGAGTAGGGATGAGCAGTTCTTC. Translated: CSVPASGSRDEQFF.